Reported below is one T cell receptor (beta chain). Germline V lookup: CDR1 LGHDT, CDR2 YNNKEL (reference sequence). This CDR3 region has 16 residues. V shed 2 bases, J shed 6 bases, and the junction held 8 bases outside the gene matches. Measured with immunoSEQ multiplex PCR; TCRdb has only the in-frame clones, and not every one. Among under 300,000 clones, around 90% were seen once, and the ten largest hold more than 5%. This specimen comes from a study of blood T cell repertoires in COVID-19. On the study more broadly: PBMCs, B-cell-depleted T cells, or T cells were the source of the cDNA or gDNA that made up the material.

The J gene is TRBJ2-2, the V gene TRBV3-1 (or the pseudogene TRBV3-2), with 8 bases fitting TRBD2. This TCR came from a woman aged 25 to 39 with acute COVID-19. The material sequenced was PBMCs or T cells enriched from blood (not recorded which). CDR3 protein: CASSQLWAGGAGELFF. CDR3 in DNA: TGTGCCAGCAGCCAACTCTGGGCGGGAGGTGCCGGGGAGCTGTTTTTT.